Presented here are 20 T cell receptor beta chains from one specimen sequenced in a study of Ad26.COV2.S vaccination and SARS-CoV-2 variants. Stated treatment: approximately 18 received Ad26.COV2.S at low or high dose, single or two shots; a few received placebo; per-sample allocation not given. Sampling occurred on day 63 after the first vaccine or placebo injection. Produced via immunoSEQ multiplex PCR; TCRdb's table is partial and in-frame only. Of about 400,000 clones listed, around four fifths were seen once; the top ten hold 7% to 9.5%. The material was peripheral blood, obtained in a trial of Ad26.COV2.S vaccine versus placebo. The receptors originated from a person between 18 and 60 years old who received the Ad26.COV2.S COVID-19 vaccine or a placebo.

The chain couples TRBV3-1 (or the pseudogene TRBV3-2) to TRBJ1-2; maybe TRBD1 (5 bases). Germline CDR1 is LGHDT and CDR2 is YNNKEL (reference sequence). The ends were cut back, 2 bases at V and 8 bases at J, with 15 bases in the middle. The CDR3 runs to 14 residues. As DNA, the CDR3 is TGTGCCAGCAGCCAAAGTCAGGAAGGGGTCGGCTACACCTTC. Its translation is CASSQSQEGVGYTF.

V is TRBV7-2 and J is TRBJ2-7; the D call may be TRBD1 or TRBD2 (6 bases each). This CDR3 is 14 amino acids long. V was clipped by 5 bases and J by 3 bases, with 14 bases between them. Germline CDR1 is SGHTA and CDR2 is FQGNSA. This CDR3 is CASSPRGAFYEQYF. The CDR3, as DNA: TGTGCCAGCAGCCCGAGGGGGGCCTTCTACGAGCAGTACTTC.

The J gene is TRBJ2-3, the V gene TRBV7-2, with a possible D match to TRBD2 (5 bases). V lost 2 bases, J lost 2 bases, and 17 bases lay in between. Per germline, CDR1 SGHTA and CDR2 FQGNSA. This CDR3 has 17 amino acids. The CDR3 loop reads CASSLYVGVSITDTQYF. DNA of the CDR3: TGTGCCAGCAGCTTATACGTGGGAGTCTCAATCACAGATACGCAGTATTTT.

The chain joins TRBV27 to TRBJ1-4, with D maybe TRBD1 (5 bases). The CDR3 sequence is 15 residues long. V was shortened by 6 bases and J by 8 bases, with 19 bases between the two germline ends. Germline CDR1 MNHEY, CDR2 SMNVEV (reference sequence). The CDR3 DNA follows: TGTGCCAGCAGGCTCGGGGCCGGGGCCGGGGAAAAACTGTTTTTT. Translated, it gives CASRLGAGAGEKLFF.

This chain uses TRBV5-1 with TRBJ2-1; D may match TRBD1 or TRBD2 (5 bases each). Germline CDR1 is SGHRS and CDR2 is YFSETQ. CDR3 length equals 17 residues. V gave up 3 bases and J gave up 6 bases, with 22 bases separating them. The CDR3 DNA follows: TGCGCCAGCAGCTCGTCAGGACGGGACGGTATTCCCAATGAGCAGTTCTTC. Its translation is CASSSSGRDGIPNEQFF.

The chain couples TRBV29-1 to TRBJ1-1; TRBD1 might be the D (5 bases). This CDR3 has 11 amino acids. V was pared by 4 bases and J by 7 bases, with 10 bases between. Germline V gene data show CDR1 as SQVTM and CDR2 as ANQGSEA. The CDR3 DNA follows: TGCAGCGTTGCGGGGCAGGGTGAAGCTTTCTTT. As protein: CSVAGQGEAFF.

The chain uses TRBV2 and TRBJ2-2; D remains ambiguous. Looked up from germline, CDR1 is SNHLY and CDR2 is FYNNEI. The CDR3 is 13 residues long. V lost 5 bases to trimming and J lost 4 bases, with 8 bases between them. The CDR3 DNA follows: TGTGCCAGCAGTAGGCCCGGCACCGGGGAGCTGTTTTTT. Translating it yields CASSRPGTGELFF.

CDR3 residues: CASSPGTGGDEQFF. The CDR3 DNA reads as TGTGCCAGCTCACCCGGGACAGGGGGCGATGAGCAGTTCTTC. The chain has TRBV18 and TRBJ2-1; TRBD1 aligns across 12 bases. The trim removed 3 bases at V and 8 bases at J, leaving 2 bases unmatched. The CDR3 has 14 residues. The V gene's germline CDR1 is KGHSH and CDR2 LQKENI.

This clone was detected only once. The J gene is TRBJ2-2, the V gene TRBV13; 8 bases map to TRBD1. V lost 4 bases, J lost 5 bases, and 3 bases stayed unmatched. The length of the CDR3 is 14 residues. Germline lookup yields CDR1 PRHDT and CDR2 FYEKMQ (reference sequence). In DNA, the CDR3 is TGTGCCAGCAGCTCCGACAGGGGTACCGGGGAGCTGTTTTTT. It encodes CASSSDRGTGELFF.

Only one count was recorded for this clone. The chain carries TRBV15 and TRBJ1-3, with unresolved D. CDR1 is LNHNV, CDR2 YYDKDF, per germline (reference sequence). V shed 0 bases and J shed 0 bases, with 12 bases lying between them. The CDR3 has 17 amino acids. The CDR3 sequence is CATSRDRNRPSGNTIYF. The DNA of the CDR3 is TGTGCCACCAGCAGAGATCGAAATAGACCCTCTGGAAACACCATATATTTT.

V and J are TRBV4-3 and TRBJ2-1, with D perhaps matching TRBD1 or TRBD2 (5 bases each). The germline V gene encodes CDR1 LGHNA and CDR2 YSLEER. Trimming cost V 0 bases and J 4 bases, with 16 bases left between them. The CDR3 totals 17 residues. This CDR3 is CASSQDPEGPVYNEQFF. The CDR3 DNA is TGCGCCAGCAGCCAAGACCCAGAGGGGCCCGTGTACAATGAGCAGTTCTTC.

The genes are TRBV12-5 and TRBJ2-3; possibly TRBD2 for D (6 bases). V shed 7 bases and J shed 2 bases, with 16 bases lying between them. CDR1 and CDR2 (germline): LGHNT, FRNRAP. The CDR3 is 15 amino acids. For the CDR3, the DNA is TGTGCTAGTGCCCGCGGGGACTCTAACACAGATACGCAGTATTTT. Its translation is CASARGDSNTDTQYF.

This chain connects TRBV24-1 to TRBJ1-1, with D unresolved. The CDR3 is made up of 10 amino acids. The V gene lost 12 bases and the J gene lost 6 bases, with 10 bases spanning the gap. Germline CDR1 and CDR2: KGHDR and SFDVKD. This CDR3 reads CAARGAEAFF. The DNA for the CDR3 is TGTGCCGCTCGCGGGGCTGAAGCTTTCTTT.

The rearrangement links TRBV18 to TRBJ1-5, with TRBD1 identical over 7 bases. The trim removed 3 bases at V and 9 bases at J, leaving 8 bases unmatched. Germline lookup yields CDR1 KGHSH and CDR2 LQKENI. CDR3 length: 14 amino acids. CDR3 residues: CASSPGTDLRPQHF. As DNA, the CDR3 is TGTGCCAGCTCACCGGGGACAGACCTTCGGCCCCAGCATTTT.

V and J are TRBV19 and TRBJ2-7; tentative D call: TRBD2 (6 bases). CDR1 is LNHDA and CDR2 is SQIVND in the germline V gene (reference sequence). This CDR3 region has 14 residues. The V end was cut by 5 bases, the J end by 3 bases, with 14 bases between. DNA for the CDR3: TGTGCCAGTAGTCCAACGGGGGAACGCTACGAGCAGTACTTC. Its translation is CASSPTGERYEQYF.

The chain links TRBV13 to TRBJ2-4; D unclear. Germline V gene lookup returns CDR1 PRHDT and CDR2 FYEKMQ (reference sequence). V was clipped by 0 bases and J by 6 bases, with 3 bases between them. The CDR3 covers 12 residues. The chain's CDR3 is CASSLGGNIQYF. Here the CDR3 DNA reads TGTGCCAGCAGCTTAGGGGGAAACATTCAGTACTTC.

This clone appeared once. The chain has TRBV30 and TRBJ2-7; 8 positions match TRBD1. This CDR3 is built from 13 residues. V was clipped by 5 bases and J by 4 bases; unmatched bases: 7. Germline CDR1 GTSNPN, CDR2 SVGIG (reference sequence). The CDR3 DNA reads TGTGCCTGGGCCCCGGACAGGGCATACGAGCAGTACTTC. This encodes CAWAPDRAYEQYF.

CDR3 sequence reads: CASTPGQLIYFYGYTF. CDR3 DNA: TGCGCCAGCACCCCGGGACAGCTGATTTATTTCTATGGCTACACCTTC. This chain connects TRBV10-1 to TRBJ1-2, with 7 bases that match TRBD1. V lost 7 bases to trimming and J lost 4 bases; unmatched junction nucleotides: 15. The CDR3 covers 16 residues. CDR1 is WNHNN and CDR2 is SYGVQD in the germline V gene (reference sequence).

J is TRBJ2-2 and V is TRBV19; D unresolved. V lost 0 bases and J lost 3, with 2 bases in between. The CDR3 covers 13 residues. Germline loops: CDR1 LNHDA, CDR2 SQIVND (reference sequence). The CDR3, as DNA: TGTGCCAGTAGTATAGAGGACACCGGGGAGCTGTTTTTT. This sequence encodes CASSIEDTGELFF.

The chain joins TRBV2 to TRBJ1-3; 8 bases match TRBD1. Germline V CDR1 and CDR2: SNHLY, FYNNEI. The CDR3 has 13 residues. The V gene end was trimmed by 8 bases and the J gene end by 4 bases; junction bases not matched to a gene: 4. CDR3 in amino acids: CASGQGLGNTIYF. The CDR3 DNA sequence: TGTGCCAGCGGACAGGGTTTAGGAAACACCATATATTTT.